This section outlines one T cell receptor beta chain sequence together with its context. Its antigen has not been determined. Per-base qualities were not stored, and no clone one base away is much larger. This sample was taken from a study of cytomegalovirus exposure and HLA in healthy donors (dated by TCRdb to between 2016 and 2019). At the level of the whole study: In an earlier analysis of roughly 590 of the donors, 250 to 300 Gb of sequence data and 90 million to 120 million unique TCR beta sequences from 150 million to 200 million T cells were reported. An early release covering just under 650 HLA-typed donors comprised approximately 300 gigabases of sequencing data and some 79 million unique TCR sequences. Of the roughly 390 genotyped donors, approximately 82% fell in the genetic ancestry cluster associated with self-reported Caucasian donors. The aim of the study was to test whether cataloging public T cell receptors could identify signatures of past pathogen exposure. The T cell repertoires of 666 subjects were profiled by immunosequencing and related to cytomegalovirus serostatus. Along with the roughly 710-subject first cohort, a separate validation cohort of 120 different subjects was used. To predict cytomegalovirus infection status, the study brought together high-throughput TCR immunosequencing, statistical association of individual TCRs with disease status, and machine learning. To study patterns of TCR occurrence, a later analysis re-analyzed previously published TCR beta repertoires from 550 to 800 donors and added high-resolution HLA genotyping. Rather than using new phenotypic data, the later analysis identified candidate immune exposures from TCR beta sequences and from how often those sequences occurred across donors. In an earlier analysis of roughly 600 of the donors, high-throughput TCR beta sequencing was used to judge whether each TCR beta V gene segment behaved as functional or pseudogenic. Alongside the repertoire data, information on donor age, sex, ethnicity and CMV serostatus was compiled. A later genetic analysis took genome-wide SNP genotypes for about 55% of the roughly 670 donors and used that subset as a discovery cohort. Every discovery cohort repertoire had been produced on one sequencing platform. Class I and class II HLA loci were covered by the typing at four-digit resolution. The number of typed donors differed by locus: about 620-640 for A, B, C, DRB1 and DQB1; 522 for DQA1; roughly 600 for DPA1; and some 430 for DPB1. Roughly five DR-DQ haplotypes were treated as single units for association and clustering because of strong linkage in the cohort. Among a few hundred genotyped donors of the cohort, an average of approximately 250,000 unique TCR beta nucleotide sequences were sequenced per donor, about a sixth of them non-productive. What the authors observed across the whole study: Because the 87-base-pair reads could not distinguish some IMGT-functional V segments, including TRBV6-2 and TRBV6-3, those segments were excluded. In vitro tests confirmed that a few of the cytomegalovirus-associated TCR beta chains recognize cytomegalovirus antigens. An association between a missense DCLRE1C variant and V-gene and J-gene trimming of TCR beta chains was found in a later genetic analysis and replicated in an independent cohort. A further reported finding was that TCR beta sequences accurately predicted the HLA-A and HLA-B alleles for most subjects in the first cohort. Most TCR sequences were seen in very few donors, while some public TCRs were found in many individuals. Because HLA typing was unavailable for some donors at each locus, only the typed subset was used in association tests. In an earlier analysis of several hundred of the donors, most TCR beta V segments were observed in productive rearrangements about 87% or about 30% of the time, broadly matching IMGT annotations. According to a later genetic analysis, donors in an Asian-associated ancestry cluster had fewer N-insertions in productive TCRs than the approximately 630-donor mean. The cohort was sequenced for TCR beta chains only, and without alpha or paired-chain data the features that could be detected were limited. A group of highly shared sequence variants was considered likely to be a technical artifact of the sequencing pipeline. A later analysis reported that several top co-occurrence clusters appeared linked to parvovirus B19, influenza, CMV and Epstein-Barr virus. According to the authors, the approach could potentially be generalized to other disease states and immunological phenotypes. According to a later analysis, TCR association rates differed among HLA loci, with DRB1 alleles showing the most associated TCRs and HLA-C alleles showing the fewest. Because counts were too low, 15 to 20 rarely observed V segments, including chromosome 9 orphons, were excluded from the earlier analysis of a few hundred of the donors. A total of 150 to 200 TCR beta chains were listed by the study as associated with cytomegalovirus. According to a later analysis, most CMV-associated TCR beta chains appeared to be HLA-restricted, and the HLA associations seemed to be driven largely by CMV exposure. Correlated functional status among segregating V segments might reflect linkage disequilibrium, but an unknown experimental factor could not be ruled out. Compared with equally common non-associated chains, HLA-associated TCR beta chains in a later analysis were more clonally expanded and had lower generation probabilities. Roughly uniform sequencing depth across donors was assumed in presence/absence analyses, although this assumption may not hold. When HLA alleles, especially DR and DQ, strongly co-occurred, TCR associations were difficult to assign to individual alleles. The classifier was reported to diagnose cytomegalovirus status with high specificity and sensitivity in both the original and validation cohorts. The only immune exposure information available for the cohort was CMV serostatus. At a false discovery rate of 0.05, a later analysis linked 16,951 TCR beta sequences to specific HLA alleles.

The library was generated by the immunoSEQ multiplex PCR assay. The multiplex PCR relied on a mix of 60 forward primers for TCR Vbeta segments and 13 reverse primers for TCR Jbeta segments. A multiplex PCR assay on genomic DNA amplified the CDR3 region of rearranged TCR beta genes. The Illumina HiSeq System was used to sequence the amplified TCR beta libraries as 87-base-pair reads. As for the original processing: Across the 600 to 700 repertoires, a later analysis counted some 81 million unique TCR beta chains, some 11 million of which were shared by at least two donors. A nearest-neighbor algorithm error-corrected the raw reads and collapsed the reads into unique sequences, merging closely related sequences to remove PCR and sequencing errors. CDR3 sequences were aligned to IMGT reference sequences to assign V, D and J gene segments. For a sequence to be retained, a match of at least six nucleotides was required to both a V gene segment and a J gene segment. A rearrangement counted as productive if the CDR3 had no stop codons and remained in frame with V and J, and every other rearrangement counted as non-productive. CDR3 was defined by IMGT convention, running from the second conserved V-encoded cysteine to the conserved J-encoded phenylalanine. In an earlier analysis of around 570 of the donors, sequences lacking an unambiguous match to a single V gene segment were excluded. In an earlier analysis of several hundred of the donors, V segments were called functional above 56.7% productive rearrangements and were called segregating when the between-donor standard deviation exceeded 5%. A statistical classification framework was built for diagnosing cytomegalovirus status from the catalog of TCR beta chain sequences. V and J gene assignment, in a later analysis, came from comparing TCR nucleotide sequences with IMGT/GENE-DB human TR gene sequences. The TCRdist pipeline was used in a later analysis to assign CDR3 sequences and most-parsimonious VDJ recombination scenarios. In a later analysis, each TCR beta chain was defined by its CDR3 amino acid sequence together with its V-gene family, and reads lacking a unique V-gene family were excluded. As a way to deal with suspected cross-contamination and a sequencing artifact, a later analysis dropped nearly 600 nucleotide sequences that were highly shared and had low generation probability. A later analysis calculated a clonal expansion index for each public chain from normalized within-repertoire ranks of inferred template counts. In a later analysis, generation probabilities were computed with a VDJ recombination model fitted to out-of-frame rearrangements, and the resulting probabilities were checked against IGoR. In a later analysis, TCR-TCR, TCR-HLA and TCR-CMV co-occurrence was scored with hypergeometric tests, and a repertoire-size bias correction was applied to TCR pairs. To estimate false discovery rates, a later analysis permuted the HLA or CMV assignments 20 times. In a later analysis, co-occurring TCRs were grouped using DBSCAN, with TCRdist sequence similarity added in when clustering inside HLA-allele-positive subsets. Repertoires with fewer than 30,000 or more than 120,000 public chains, plus five repertoires with anomalous nucleotide sharing, were excluded from co-occurrence clustering. What TCRdb holds here is the immuneACCESS table cut down to in-frame rearrangements. Part of the clones is not present; checked against another copy, under half of the missing clones reflect an unresolved V gene, and the others are unexplained. Clone size and the V and J calls come from that table; the DNA yielded D and trimming. The sample includes under 150,000 clones, with around 80% observed a single time. Of the sample, approximately 6.3% falls within the top ten clones.

The cohort comprised 670 or so healthy bone marrow donors. At the time of sampling, every cohort member was nominally healthy, though immune exposures that went unrecorded were likely present. The donor was CMV seropositive and belonged to the group of 250 to 300 seropositive cohort members. Every donor gave a peripheral blood sample, and the peripheral blood mononuclear cells from that sample were used for TCR beta sequencing. The Qiagen DNeasy Blood Extraction Kit was used to extract genomic DNA from the blood cell samples. V and J are truncated by 0 bases and 7 bases respectively, leaving an intervening sequence of 8 bases. The germline V gene supplies CDR1 SGHTS and CDR2 YDEGEE. The CDR3 sequence holds 13 residues, the cysteine and phenylalanine included. The entry retains the CDR3 DNA only, 39 bases that are in frame from base 1.

The TCR comes from a man aged 35 to 55 in good health and CMV-seropositive. The chain employs TRBV5-8 and TRBJ1-5; the D gene identity is not certain. The specimen was PBMCs. The DNA sequence is given as TGTGCCAGCAGCTTGGCTGTGGAGCAGCCCCAGCATTTT. This encodes CASSLAVEQPQHF.